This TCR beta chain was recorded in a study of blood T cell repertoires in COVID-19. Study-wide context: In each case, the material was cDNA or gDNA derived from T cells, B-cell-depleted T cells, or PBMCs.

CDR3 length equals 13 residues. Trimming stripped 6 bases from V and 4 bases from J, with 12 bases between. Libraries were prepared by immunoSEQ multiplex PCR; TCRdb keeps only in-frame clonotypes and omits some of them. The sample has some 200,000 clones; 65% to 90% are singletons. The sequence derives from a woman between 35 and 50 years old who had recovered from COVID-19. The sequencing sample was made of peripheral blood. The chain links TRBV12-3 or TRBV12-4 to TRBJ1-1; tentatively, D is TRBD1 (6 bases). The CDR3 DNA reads TGTGCCAGCAGATCGCAGGGGAGCACTGAAGCTTTCTTT. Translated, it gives CASRSQGSTEAFF.